These 26 T cell receptor beta chains came from one sample sequenced in a study of T cells after yellow fever vaccination. MiXCR, applied by TCRdb to the 5' RACE reads, yields one record per CDR3 protein. The profile shows about 45,000 distinct CDR3 sequences, around 6.4% of them singletons. This material consisted of PBMCs, either bulk or a sorted T-cell subset (CD4+, CD8+, memory, or dextramer-sorted; not recorded which), taken 45 days after the yellow fever booster vaccination. These receptors all stem from a man aged 25 to 40 who received the YFV17D yellow fever vaccine.

This chain joins TRBV19 and TRBJ2-5; 7 bases are shared with TRBD2. J gave up 0 bases and V 6 bases, and 13 bases lay outside the gene matches. Germline V gene sequence: CDR1 LNHDA, CDR2 SQIVND (reference sequence). The CDR3 runs 17 residues. CDR3 in amino acids: CASSVAVASGYQETQYF. Written as DNA, the CDR3 is TGTGCCAGTAGCGTCGCCGTGGCTAGCGGATACCAAGAGACCCAGTACTTC.

This clonotype was observed at least ten times. V usage is TRBV5-1 and J usage is TRBJ2-1; 9 nucleotides line up with TRBD2. V dropped 3 bases and J dropped 12; count of bases not matched to a gene: 7. The CDR3 spans 13 residues. Germline CDR1 reads SGHRS; CDR2 reads YFSETQ. CDR3 bases: TGCGCCAGCAGCTGGTATAGCGGGAGTTGGCAGTTCTTC. This translates into CASSWYSGSWQFF.

V and J are TRBV18 and TRBJ2-3; D assignment may be TRBD1 or TRBD2 (6 bases each). CDR1 is KGHSH and CDR2 is LQKENI in the germline V gene. The CDR3 contains 18 residues. The V and J ends lost 2 bases and 2 bases respectively, with 20 bases between them. The CDR3 region is CASSPAQPGALATDTQYF. The DNA of the CDR3 is TGTGCCAGCTCACCAGCCCAACCGGGGGCACTTGCCACAGATACGCAGTATTTT.

The chain has TRBV6-5 and TRBJ1-6; no definite D call. In germline, CDR1 is MNHEY, CDR2 SVGAGI. The CDR3 totals 17 residues. V was shortened by 5 bases and J by 0 bases, with 14 bases between the two germline ends. The CDR3 DNA follows: TGTGCCAGCAGTCCCGACCGGTCGAGCTCCTATAATTCACCCCTCCACTTT. Translated: CASSPDRSSSYNSPLHF.

This clonotype occurred many times. The chain is built from TRBV7-8 and TRBJ2-7; the D gene is possibly TRBD1 (6 bases). V was shortened by 1 base and J by 1 base, with 11 bases between the two germline ends. Germline V gives CDR1 SGHVS, CDR2 FQNEAQ. This CDR3 is 15 amino acids long. Here the CDR3 reads CASSLGRGRSYEQYF. CDR3 sequence (DNA): TGTGCCAGCAGCTTAGGCAGGGGTCGATCCTACGAGCAGTACTTC.

There are many counts of this clonotype. The CDR3 DNA reads TGTGCCAGCAGCAAAGCTTCCGACGACCTGGGGGAGACCCAGTACTTC. It codes for CASSKASDDLGETQYF. V and J are TRBV21-1 and TRBJ2-5. TRBV21-1 is listed as a pseudogene. This CDR3 comprises 16 residues.

This clonotype was picked up many times. The rearrangement links TRBV12-3 or TRBV12-4 to TRBJ2-7; unclear D gene. The CDR3 length is 12 residues. V was trimmed by 3 bases and J by 3 bases, leaving 6 bases between them. For the CDR3, the DNA is TGTGCCAGCAGTTTTCACGGCTACGAGCAGTACTTC. Translation: CASSFHGYEQYF.

This clonotype was seen repeatedly, ten times or more. The V and J genes are TRBV20-1 and TRBJ2-5, with 7 bases fitting TRBD2. The V gene end was trimmed by 7 bases and the J gene end by 4 bases; junction bases not matched to a gene: 12. CDR3 size: 14 residues. Germline V lookup: CDR1 DFQATT, CDR2 SNEGSKA (reference sequence). As DNA, the CDR3 is TGCAGTGGGGGGGGAGGGACCCAGACAGAGACCCAGTACTTC. This sequence encodes CSGGGGTQTETQYF.

This chain links TRBV20-1 with TRBJ2-2; 8 nucleotides match TRBD1. The CDR3 has 14 amino acids. The germline V gene encodes CDR1 DFQATT and CDR2 SNEGSKA (reference sequence). CDR3 in amino acids: CSWGQAAGTGELFF. DNA for the CDR3: TGCAGCTGGGGACAGGCTGCGGGCACCGGGGAGCTGTTTTTT.

In the case of this clonotype: A much larger clone lies a single base off, so this may be a read error. The rearrangement joins TRBV7-9 to TRBJ2-1; no clear D. Germline V gene lookup returns CDR1 SEHNR and CDR2 FQNEAQ (reference sequence). This CDR3 spans 11 amino acids. V dropped 4 bases and J dropped 10 bases, with 8 bases sitting between them. The CDR3 bases are TGTGCCAGCAGCTGGGAAGGGGAGCAGTTCTTC. It is translated as CASSWEGEQFF.

This clonotype was recorded many times. This chain links TRBV7-2 with TRBJ2-1; 8 nucleotides line up with TRBD2. Germline V lookup: CDR1 SGHTA, CDR2 FQGNSA. This CDR3 spans 14 amino acids. The V gene end was trimmed by 1 base and the J gene end by 10 bases; junction bases not matched to a gene: 6. As DNA, the CDR3 is TGTGCCAGCAGCTTAGGGCTAGCGGGCGTGGAGCAGTTCTTC. It is translated as CASSLGLAGVEQFF.

This clonotype was found many times. The chain recombines TRBV12-3 or TRBV12-4 with TRBJ2-4; TRBD2 matches at 7 bases. V shed 8 bases and J 9 bases; nucleotides not matched to a gene: 7. The CDR3 is 12 residues long. The CDR3 protein is CASGGGKAIQYF. CDR3 DNA: TGTGCCAGCGGGGGGGGAAAGGCCATTCAGTACTTC.

As regards this clonotype: This could be a read error, since a much larger clone is one nucleotide away. The chain uses TRBV9 and TRBJ2-5; the D gene could be TRBD1 or TRBD2 (6 bases each). The CDR3 runs 14 residues. Germline CDR1 reads SGDLS; CDR2 reads YYNGEE. Trimming pared 3 bases from V and 5 bases from J, leaving 14 bases between. This chain's CDR3 is CASSATGGHETQYF. The CDR3 nucleotides read TGTGCCAGCAGCGCTACCGGGGGACACGAGACCCAGTACTTC.

This clonotype was observed a handful of times. The chain employs TRBV5-5 and TRBJ1-3; D is ambiguous. Germline assignment: CDR1 SGHKS and CDR2 YYEKEE (reference sequence). The ends were cut back, 0 bases at V and 4 bases at J, with 2 bases in the middle. The CDR3 spans 12 residues. CDR3 sequence reads: CASSLEGNTIYF. CDR3 DNA sequence: TGTGCCAGCAGCTTGGAGGGAAACACCATATATTTT.

This clonotype was seen ten or more times. The genes are TRBV27 and TRBJ2-7, with D possibly TRBD1 on 6 matching bases. Trimming stripped 7 bases from V and 1 base from J, with 11 bases between. The CDR3 sequence is 13 residues long. Germline V gene data show CDR1 as MNHEY and CDR2 as SMNVEV (reference sequence). The CDR3 spells CASTKQGSYEQYF. The CDR3 DNA is TGTGCCAGCACTAAGCAGGGGTCCTACGAGCAGTACTTC.

The rearrangement joins TRBV3-1 to TRBJ2-1; D not resolved. The CDR3 totals 16 residues. Trimming removed 0 bases at V and 2 bases at J, with 11 bases between. Germline assignment: CDR1 LGHDT and CDR2 YNNKEL (reference sequence). In DNA form, the CDR3 reads TGTGCCAGCAGCCAAGATCTGAGACTTACCTACAATGAGCAGTTCTTC. It specifies CASSQDLRLTYNEQFF.

In its sample, this clonotype was seen many times. This sequence joins TRBV20-1 and TRBJ1-5; D ambiguous. The CDR3 loop spans 11 amino acids. Looked up from germline, CDR1 is DFQATT and CDR2 is SNEGSKA (reference sequence). Trimming left V 3 bases short and J 4 bases short, with 4 bases between. The CDR3 region has the DNA TGCAGTGCTAGGGGGAATCAGCCCCAGCATTTT. Translating it yields CSARGNQPQHF.

The genes are TRBV5-4 and TRBJ2-3; 8 bases fit TRBD2. This CDR3 contains 15 residues. V dropped 2 bases and J dropped 0; count of bases not matched to a gene: 2. Germline CDR1 and CDR2: SGHNT and YYREEE (reference sequence). The CDR3 reads CASSFGGRSTDTQYF. The CDR3 region has the DNA TGTGCCAGCAGCTTCGGCGGGAGGAGCACAGATACGCAGTATTTT.

CDR3 nucleotide sequence: TGCGCCAGCAGCTTCAACCGGGAGACCCAGTACTTC. Translated, it gives CASSFNRETQYF. V is TRBV5-1 and J is TRBJ2-5; D is ambiguous. This CDR3 is 12 amino acids long. V lost 2 bases to trimming and J lost 5 bases, with 7 bases between them. The germline V gene encodes CDR1 SGHRS and CDR2 YFSETQ.

The chain has TRBV20-1 and TRBJ1-5; weak D call: TRBD1 (5 bases). The CDR3 has 14 amino acids. CDR1 is DFQATT, CDR2 SNEGSKA, per germline (reference sequence). V lost 6 bases, J lost 3 bases, and 15 bases lay in between. This CDR3 is CSAGYGDLNQPQHF. The CDR3 nucleotides are TGCAGTGCGGGATATGGGGACCTCAATCAGCCCCAGCATTTT.

There are many counts of this clonotype. The genes are TRBV3-1 and TRBJ2-4, with 7 bases lining up with TRBD1. Germline V gene data show CDR1 as LGHDT and CDR2 as YNNKEL (reference sequence). CDR3 length: 14 amino acids. Germline trimming cut 6 bases from V and 5 bases from J; bases unmatched to any gene: 7. The CDR3 coding sequence is TGTGCCAGCAGGGAACAGGGGAGCCAAAACATTCAGTACTTC. Its translation: CASREQGSQNIQYF.

This clonotype was detected many times. The chain joins TRBV5-1 to TRBJ2-7; D possibly corresponds to TRBD1 (6 bases). V was clipped by 0 bases and J by 3 bases, with 10 bases between them. Germline V gives CDR1 SGHRS, CDR2 YFSETQ. The CDR3 is made up of 14 amino acids. In DNA form, the CDR3 reads TGCGCCAGCAGCTTGGCGACAGGAAACTACGAGCAGTACTTC. Translated: CASSLATGNYEQYF.

This clonotype was counted at least ten times. The V and J genes are TRBV4-1 and TRBJ2-1; 9 bases agree with TRBD2. The CDR3 covers 12 residues. The J segment lost 9 bases and the V segment lost 5 bases, leaving 2 bases of the junction unmatched. CDR1 is MGHRA and CDR2 is YSYEKL in the germline V gene. In DNA, the CDR3 is TGCGCCAGCAGCATTAGCGGGAGTGAGCAGTTCTTC. Translated, it gives CASSISGSEQFF.

In this sample, this clonotype turned up many times. The J gene is TRBJ2-5, the V gene TRBV3-1; the D call may be TRBD1 or TRBD2 (5 bases each). The V gene lost 4 bases and the J gene lost 10 bases, with 13 bases spanning the gap. Germline lookup yields CDR1 LGHDT and CDR2 YNNKEL (reference sequence). CDR3 length: 12 residues. The CDR3: CASSPEGPIQYF. The CDR3 nucleotides are TGTGCCAGCAGCCCTGAGGGGCCTATCCAGTACTTC.

This clonotype was counted between two and nine times. V gene TRBV19 combines with J gene TRBJ1-4, with TRBD1 matching 9 bases. The CDR3 is made up of 14 amino acids. V shed 7 bases, J shed 7 bases, and the junction held 7 bases outside the gene matches. The germline CDR1 and CDR2 sequences are LNHDA and SQIVND (reference sequence). The CDR3 coding sequence is TGTGCCAGTAACGCCCGGGACAGGGCTGAAAAACTGTTTTTT. Residues: CASNARDRAEKLFF.

This clonotype appeared a few times. This rearrangement joins TRBV28 to TRBJ2-1; 10 positions agree with TRBD1. The CDR3 has 15 residues. Germline V CDR1 and CDR2: MDHEN, SYDVKM. Trimming took 6 bases from V and 4 from J; bases not matched to a gene: 6. Here the CDR3 reads CASRAGTGEYNEQFF. For the CDR3, the DNA is TGTGCCAGCAGGGCCGGGACAGGGGAATACAATGAGCAGTTCTTC.